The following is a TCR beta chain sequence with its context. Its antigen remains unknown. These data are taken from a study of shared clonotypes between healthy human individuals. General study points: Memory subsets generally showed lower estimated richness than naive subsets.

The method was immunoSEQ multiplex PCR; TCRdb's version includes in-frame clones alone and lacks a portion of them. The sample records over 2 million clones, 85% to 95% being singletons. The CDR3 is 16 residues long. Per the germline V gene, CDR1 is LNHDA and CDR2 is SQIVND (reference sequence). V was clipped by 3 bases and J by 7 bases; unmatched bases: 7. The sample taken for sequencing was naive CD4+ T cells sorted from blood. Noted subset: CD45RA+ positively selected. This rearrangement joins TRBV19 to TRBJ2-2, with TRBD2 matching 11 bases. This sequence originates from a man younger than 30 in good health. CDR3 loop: CASSIRLAGRVGELFF. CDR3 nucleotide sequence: TGTGCCAGTAGTATTCGACTAGCGGGGAGGGTCGGGGAGCTGTTTTTT.